This TCR beta chain emerged from a study of T-cell reconstitution after alpha-beta-depleted transplantation in children. Study results and caveats: Several hundred expanded graft clones reportedly were the source of alpha-beta T cells about two months after transplant.

The authors prepared the TCRbeta library with unique molecular identifiers. MiXCR was run by TCRdb on the PCR reads, yielding one entry per CDR3 protein. The sample contains some 300,000 distinct CDR3 sequences, about 9.4% of which appear only once. Concerning this clonotype itself: What it binds is not known.

This CDR3 contains 13 residues. Germline CDR1 is SQVTM and CDR2 is ANQGSEA. V gave up 6 bases and J gave up 3 bases, with 14 bases separating them. The starting material was PBMCs, obtained before TCRalphabeta/CD19-depleted stem cell transplant. The origin of this receptor is a boy younger than two with acute myeloid leukemia, due to receive a stem cell transplant. This chain uses TRBV29-1 with TRBJ1-1; D possibly corresponds to TRBD1 (5 bases). CDR3 sequence: CSVTRVGHTEAFF. CDR3 in DNA: TGCAGCGTCACCAGGGTTGGGCACACTGAAGCTTTCTTT.